These 2 T cell receptor beta chains share one sample of origin, sequenced in a study of blood T cell repertoires in COVID-19. The data were produced by immunoSEQ multiplex PCR, yet TCRdb's version contains in-frame clones alone and is incomplete. The table shows approximately 89,000 clones, with 65% to 80% occurring only once. The sequenced sample consisted of peripheral blood. These receptors all stem from a human donor in a cohort sampled during active COVID-19.

The chain has TRBV7-9 and TRBJ1-1; D remains unclear. Germline V gene lookup returns CDR1 SEHNR and CDR2 FQNEAQ (reference sequence). This CDR3 has 12 amino acids. V was pared by 6 bases and J by 10 bases, with 15 bases between. The CDR3, as DNA: TGTGCCAGCAGTCTTGGGCCTGCTTCAGCTTTCTTT. As protein: CASSLGPASAFF.

V and J are TRBV9 and TRBJ2-3, with D possibly TRBD2 on 6 matching bases. Germline V gene lookup returns CDR1 SGDLS and CDR2 YYNGEE. Trimming took off 3 bases at V and 3 bases at J, with 8 bases between the two ends. The CDR3 runs 13 residues. The CDR3 bases are TGTGCCAGCAGCGCAGGAGGGACAGATACGCAGTATTTT. It encodes CASSAGGTDTQYF.